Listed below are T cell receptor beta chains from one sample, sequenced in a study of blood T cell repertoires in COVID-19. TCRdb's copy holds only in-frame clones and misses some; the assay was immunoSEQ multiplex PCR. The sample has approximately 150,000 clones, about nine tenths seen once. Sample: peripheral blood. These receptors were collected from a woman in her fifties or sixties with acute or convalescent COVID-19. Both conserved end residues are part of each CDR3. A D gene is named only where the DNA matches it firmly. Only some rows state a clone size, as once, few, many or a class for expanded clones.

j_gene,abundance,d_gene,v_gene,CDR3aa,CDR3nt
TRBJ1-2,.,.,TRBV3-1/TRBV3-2,CASSQEGGYGYTF,TGTGCCAGCAGCCAAGAGGGGGGATATGGCTACACCTTC
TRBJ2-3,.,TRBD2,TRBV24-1,CATSVRASGKTDTQYF,TGTGCCACCAGTGTGAGGGCTAGCGGGAAGACAGATACGCAGTATTTT
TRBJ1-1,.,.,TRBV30,CAWSRDLNTEAFF,TGTGCCTGGAGCCGGGACTTGAACACTGAAGCTTTCTTT
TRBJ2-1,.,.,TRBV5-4,CASSLALFNNEQFF,TGTGCCAGCAGCTTGGCGCTATTTAACAATGAGCAGTTCTTC
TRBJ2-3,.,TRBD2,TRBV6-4,CASSQAASGTDTQYF,TGTGCCAGCAGTCAAGCGGCTAGCGGGACAGATACGCAGTATTTT
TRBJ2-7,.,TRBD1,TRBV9,CASSASTRDRSYEQYF,TGTGCCAGCAGCGCCAGCACCCGGGACAGGAGTTACGAGCAGTACTTC
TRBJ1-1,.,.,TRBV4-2,CASSQLVGTANTEAFF,TGTGCCAGCAGCCAGCTGGTAGGGACTGCGAACACTGAAGCTTTCTTT
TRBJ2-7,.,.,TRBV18,CASSPPGLQYEQYF,TGTGCCAGCTCACCACCGGGACTCCAATACGAGCAGTACTTC
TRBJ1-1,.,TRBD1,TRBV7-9,CASRWDSHLEAFF,TGTGCCAGCAGATGGGACAGTCACCTTGAAGCTTTCTTT
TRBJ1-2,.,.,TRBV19,CASSIQDGYGYTF,TGTGCCAGTAGTATTCAAGACGGGTATGGCTACACCTTC
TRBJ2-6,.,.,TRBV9,CASSVLGQFNGANVLTF,TGTGCCAGCAGCGTGTTGGGGCAATTTAATGGGGCCAACGTCCTGACTTTC
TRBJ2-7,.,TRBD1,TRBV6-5,CASSSRDRVYEQYF,TGTGCCAGCAGTTCTCGGGACAGAGTATACGAGCAGTACTTC
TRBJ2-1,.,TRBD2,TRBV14,CASSQLAGDYNEQFF,TGTGCCAGCAGCCAACTAGCGGGGGACTACAATGAGCAGTTCTTC
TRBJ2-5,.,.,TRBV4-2,CASSQYSQETQYF,TGTGCCAGCAGCCAATACAGCCAAGAGACCCAGTACTTC
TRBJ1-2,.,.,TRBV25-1,CASSERTGFHGYTF,TGTGCCAGCAGTGAACGAACAGGGTTCCATGGCTACACCTTC
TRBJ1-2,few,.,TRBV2,CASSTGLYGYTF,TGTGCCAGCAGTACAGGGCTCTATGGCTACACCTTC
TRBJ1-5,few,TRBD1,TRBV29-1,CSITTGGQDPQHF,TGCAGCATAACCACAGGGGGACAAGATCCCCAGCATTTT
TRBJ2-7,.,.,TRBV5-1,CASSLVTDTYEQYF,TGCGCCAGCAGCTTGGTGACGGACACCTACGAGCAGTACTTC
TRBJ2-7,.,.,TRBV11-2,CASSLAALYEQYF,TGTGCCAGCAGCTTGGCGGCTCTCTACGAGCAGTACTTC
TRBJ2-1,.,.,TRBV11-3,CASSLGQSDNEQFF,TGTGCCAGCAGCCTAGGACAGAGTGACAATGAGCAGTTCTTC
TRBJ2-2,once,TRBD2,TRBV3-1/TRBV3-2,CASSQELTSGFTGELFF,TGTGCCAGCAGCCAAGAGCTGACTAGCGGGTTCACCGGGGAGCTGTTTTTT
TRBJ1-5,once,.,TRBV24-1,CATSDVYQPQHF,TGTGCCACCAGTGATGTATATCAGCCCCAGCATTTT
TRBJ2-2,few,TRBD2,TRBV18,CASSPPGLGMGGELFF,TGTGCCAGCTCACCACCGGGACTAGGAATGGGCGGGGAGCTGTTTTTT
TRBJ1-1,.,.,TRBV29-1,CSVARTVMNTEAFF,TGCAGCGTTGCTCGGACAGTCATGAACACTGAAGCTTTCTTT
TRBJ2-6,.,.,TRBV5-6,CASSLITTGSGANVLTF,TGTGCCAGCAGCTTGATTACCACAGGCTCTGGGGCCAACGTCCTGACTTTC
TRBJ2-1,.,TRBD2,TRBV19,CASSQSSGRTGIF,TGTGCCAGTAGTCAATCTAGCGGGAGGACGGGAATCTTC
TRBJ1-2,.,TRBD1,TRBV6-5,CASFRGREGYTF,TGTGCCAGCTTCAGGGGGCGCGAAGGCTACACCTTC
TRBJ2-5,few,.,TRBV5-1,CASSLARGVQETQYF,TGCGCCAGCAGCTTGGCCAGGGGGGTACAAGAGACCCAGTACTTC
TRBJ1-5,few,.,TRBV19,CASRKEDQPQHF,TGTGCCAGTAGGAAAGAGGATCAGCCCCAGCATTTT
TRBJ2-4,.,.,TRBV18,CASSPRANEAKNIQYF,TGTGCCAGCTCACCACGGGCCAATGAGGCCAAAAACATTCAGTACTTC
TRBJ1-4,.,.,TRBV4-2,CASSKPRAGEKLFF,TGTGCCAGCAGCAAACCCAGAGCGGGTGAAAAACTGTTTTTT
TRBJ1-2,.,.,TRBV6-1,CASSDSPSGYTF,TGTGCCAGCAGTGATTCCCCGTCGGGCTACACCTTC
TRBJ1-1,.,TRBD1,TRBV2,CASRRQGSTEAFF,TGTGCCAGCAGGAGACAGGGAAGCACTGAAGCTTTCTTT
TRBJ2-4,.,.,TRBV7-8,CASSSTRGTENIQYF,TGTGCCAGCAGCTCCACCAGGGGGACTGAAAACATTCAGTACTTC
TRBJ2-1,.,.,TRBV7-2,CASSLAVRNEQFF,TGTGCCAGCAGCTTAGCGGTGAGAAATGAGCAGTTCTTC
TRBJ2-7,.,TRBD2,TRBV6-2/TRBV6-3,CASSSSLPGLESEQYF,TGTGCCAGCAGCAGTTCTCTACCGGGACTAGAGTCCGAGCAGTACTTC
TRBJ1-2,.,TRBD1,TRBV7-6,CASSQDRARYGYTF,TGTGCCAGCAGCCAGGACAGGGCTAGGTATGGCTACACCTTC
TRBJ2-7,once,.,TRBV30,CAWSQGTYEQYF,TGTGCCTGGAGTCAGGGAACCTACGAGCAGTACTTC
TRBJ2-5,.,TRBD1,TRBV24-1,CATSDSTGWETQYF,TGTGCCACCAGTGATTCGACAGGGTGGGAGACCCAGTACTTC
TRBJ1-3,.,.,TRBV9,CASSPGGWTNSGNTIYF,TGTGCCAGCAGCCCAGGAGGATGGACGAACTCTGGAAACACCATATATTTT
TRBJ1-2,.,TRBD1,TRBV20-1,CSASFGQGSGYTF,TGCAGTGCTAGTTTTGGACAGGGTAGCGGCTACACCTTC
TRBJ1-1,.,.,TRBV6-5,CASSYQRDTEAFF,TGTGCCAGCAGTTACCAGCGGGACACTGAAGCTTTCTTT
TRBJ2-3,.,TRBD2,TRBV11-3,CASSLEAGEGTDTQYF,TGTGCCAGCAGCTTAGAGGCGGGAGAGGGTACAGATACGCAGTATTTT
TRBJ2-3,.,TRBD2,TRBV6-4,CASSYTSGMTDTQYF,TGTGCCAGCAGCTATACTAGCGGGATGACAGATACGCAGTATTTT
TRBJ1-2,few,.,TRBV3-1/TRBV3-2,CASSHGRRDYGYTF,TGTGCCAGCAGCCACGGACGGAGGGACTATGGCTACACCTTC
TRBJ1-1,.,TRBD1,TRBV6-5,CASTYGNQGVTEAFF,TGTGCCAGCACCTACGGGAATCAGGGGGTCACTGAAGCTTTCTTT
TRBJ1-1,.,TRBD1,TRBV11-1,CASSLIPGQGTYEAFF,TGTGCCAGCAGCCTAATTCCGGGACAGGGGACCTACGAAGCTTTCTTT
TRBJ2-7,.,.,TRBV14,CASRPGIGEQYF,TGTGCCAGCCGCCCAGGGATAGGAGAGCAGTACTTC
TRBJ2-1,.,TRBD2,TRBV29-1,CSVSGGAYNEQFF,TGCAGCGTTAGCGGGGGGGCCTACAATGAGCAGTTCTTC
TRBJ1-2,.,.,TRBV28,CASSHDRIPNYGYTF,TGTGCCAGCAGTCACGACAGGATCCCTAACTATGGCTACACCTTC
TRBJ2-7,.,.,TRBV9,CASSVGTLGEQYF,TGTGCCAGCAGCGTAGGAACCCTCGGGGAGCAGTACTTC
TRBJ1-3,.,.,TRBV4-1,CASSQADSSGNTIYF,TGCGCCAGCAGCCAAGCGGACAGCTCTGGAAACACCATATATTTT
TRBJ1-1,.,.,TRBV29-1,CSVPSQGNTEAFF,TGCAGCGTCCCCTCCCAGGGGAACACTGAAGCTTTCTTT